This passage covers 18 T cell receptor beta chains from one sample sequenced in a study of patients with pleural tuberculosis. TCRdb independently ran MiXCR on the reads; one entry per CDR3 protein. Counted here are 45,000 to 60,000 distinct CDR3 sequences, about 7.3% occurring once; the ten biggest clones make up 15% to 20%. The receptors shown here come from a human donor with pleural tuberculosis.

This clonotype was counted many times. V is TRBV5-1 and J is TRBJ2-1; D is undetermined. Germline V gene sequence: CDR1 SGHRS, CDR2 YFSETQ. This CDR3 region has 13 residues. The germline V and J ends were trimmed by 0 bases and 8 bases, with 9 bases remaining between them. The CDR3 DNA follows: TGCGCCAGCAGCTTGGCCGTGGTCGATGAGCAGTTCTTC. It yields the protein CASSLAVVDEQFF. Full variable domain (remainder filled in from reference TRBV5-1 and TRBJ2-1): KAGVTQTPRYLIKTRGQQVTLSCSPISGHRSVSWYQQTPGQGLQFLFEYFSETQRNKGNFPGRFSGRQFSNSRSEMNVSTLELGDSALYLCASSLAVVDEQFFGPGTRLTVL.

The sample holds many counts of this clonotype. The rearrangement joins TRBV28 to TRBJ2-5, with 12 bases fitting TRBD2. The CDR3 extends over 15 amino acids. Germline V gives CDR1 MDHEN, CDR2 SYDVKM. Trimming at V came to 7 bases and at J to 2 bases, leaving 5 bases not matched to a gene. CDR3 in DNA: TGTGCCAGCACCCGGACTAGCGGGGAACAAGAGACCCAGTACTTC. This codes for CASTRTSGEQETQYF.

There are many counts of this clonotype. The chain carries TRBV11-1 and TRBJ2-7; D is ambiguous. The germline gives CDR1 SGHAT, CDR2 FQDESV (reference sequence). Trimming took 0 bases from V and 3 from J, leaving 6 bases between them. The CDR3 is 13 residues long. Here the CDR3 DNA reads TGTGCCAGCAGCTTAGCTGACGGCTACGAGCAGTACTTC. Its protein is CASSLADGYEQYF.

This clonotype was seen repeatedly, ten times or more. The DNA for the CDR3 is TGTGCCAGCAGCCCCGACAGGGAAACAGATACGCAGTATTTT. This sequence encodes CASSPDRETDTQYF. V gene TRBV6-1 combines with J gene TRBJ2-3; TRBD1 aligns across 7 bases. V shed 6 bases, J shed 3 bases, and the junction held 6 bases outside the gene matches. The CDR3 loop spans 14 amino acids. The germline CDR1 and CDR2 sequences are MNHNS and SASEGT.

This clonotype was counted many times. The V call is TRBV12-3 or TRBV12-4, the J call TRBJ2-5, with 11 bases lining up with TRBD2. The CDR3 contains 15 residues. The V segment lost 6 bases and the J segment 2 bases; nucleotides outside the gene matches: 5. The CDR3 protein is CASSPGTSGQETQYF. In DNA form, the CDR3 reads TGTGCCAGCAGCCCCGGGACTAGCGGACAAGAGACCCAGTACTTC.

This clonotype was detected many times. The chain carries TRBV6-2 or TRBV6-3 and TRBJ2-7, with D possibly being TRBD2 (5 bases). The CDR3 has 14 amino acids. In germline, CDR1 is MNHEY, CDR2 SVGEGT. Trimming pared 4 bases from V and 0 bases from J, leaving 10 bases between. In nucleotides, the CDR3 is TGTGCCAGCAGTTCTCCGGGGTACTCCTACGAGCAGTACTTC. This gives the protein CASSSPGYSYEQYF.

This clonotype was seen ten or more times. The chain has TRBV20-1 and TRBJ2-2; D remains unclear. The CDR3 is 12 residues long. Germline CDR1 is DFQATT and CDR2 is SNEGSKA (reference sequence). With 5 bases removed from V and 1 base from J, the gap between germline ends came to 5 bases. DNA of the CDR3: TGCAGTGCTTCACAGAACACCGGGGAGCTGTTTTTT. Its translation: CSASQNTGELFF.

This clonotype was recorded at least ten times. The CDR3 sequence is CSVRPSGGNTIYF. The DNA of the CDR3 is TGCAGTGTCCGCCCCTCGGGAGGCAACACCATATATTTT. The chain joins TRBV20-1 to TRBJ1-3; no clear D gene. Germline V gives CDR1 DFQATT, CDR2 SNEGSKA (reference sequence). V was shortened by 7 bases and J by 7 bases, with 17 bases between the two germline ends. The CDR3 length is 13 residues.

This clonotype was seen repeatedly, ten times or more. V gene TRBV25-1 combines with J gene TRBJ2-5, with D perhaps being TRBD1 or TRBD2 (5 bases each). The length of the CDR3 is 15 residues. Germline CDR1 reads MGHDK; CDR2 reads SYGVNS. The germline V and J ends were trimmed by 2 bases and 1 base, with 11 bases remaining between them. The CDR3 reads CASSEPGAGQETQYF. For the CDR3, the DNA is TGTGCCAGCAGTGAACCCGGGGCAGGCCAAGAGACCCAGTACTTC.

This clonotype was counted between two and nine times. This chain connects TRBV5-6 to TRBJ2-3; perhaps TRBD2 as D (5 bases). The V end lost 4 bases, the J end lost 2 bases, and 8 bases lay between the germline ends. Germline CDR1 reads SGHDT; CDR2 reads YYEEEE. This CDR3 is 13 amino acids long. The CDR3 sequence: CASSPGITDTQYF. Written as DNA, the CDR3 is TGTGCCAGCAGCCCCGGGATCACAGATACGCAGTATTTT.

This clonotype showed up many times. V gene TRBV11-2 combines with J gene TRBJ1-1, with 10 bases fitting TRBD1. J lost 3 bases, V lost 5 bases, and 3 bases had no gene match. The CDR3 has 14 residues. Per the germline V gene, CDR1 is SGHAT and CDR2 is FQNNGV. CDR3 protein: CASSRTGGDTEAFF. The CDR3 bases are TGTGCCAGCAGCCGGACAGGGGGGGACACTGAAGCTTTCTTT.

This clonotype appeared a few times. The CDR3, as DNA: TGTGCCAGTACTCGCAGGGTTGGCAATCAGCCCCAGCATTTT. Protein: CASTRRVGNQPQHF. V is TRBV19 and J is TRBJ1-5, with D maybe TRBD1 (5 bases). Germline V CDR1 and CDR2: LNHDA, SQIVND (reference sequence). The V end lost 7 bases, the J end lost 2 bases, and 12 bases lay between the germline ends. CDR3 length: 14 residues.

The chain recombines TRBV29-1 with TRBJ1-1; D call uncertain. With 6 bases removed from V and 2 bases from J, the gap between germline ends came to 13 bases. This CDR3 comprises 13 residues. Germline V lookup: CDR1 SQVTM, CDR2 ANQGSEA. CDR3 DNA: TGCAGCGTCCACAGTGGGATAAACACTGAAGCTTTCTTT. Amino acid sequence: CSVHSGINTEAFF.

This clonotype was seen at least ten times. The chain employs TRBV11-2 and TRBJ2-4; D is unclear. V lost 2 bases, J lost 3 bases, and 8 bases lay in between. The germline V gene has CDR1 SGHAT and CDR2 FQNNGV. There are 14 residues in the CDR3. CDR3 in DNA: TGTGCCAGCAGCTTATCACAGCTCAAAAACATTCAGTACTTC. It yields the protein CASSLSQLKNIQYF.

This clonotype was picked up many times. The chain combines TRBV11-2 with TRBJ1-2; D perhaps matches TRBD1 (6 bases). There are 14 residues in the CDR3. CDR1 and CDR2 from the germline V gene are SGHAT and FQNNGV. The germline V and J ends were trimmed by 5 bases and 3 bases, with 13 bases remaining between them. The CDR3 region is CASSPQGIDYGYTF. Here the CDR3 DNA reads TGTGCCAGCAGCCCTCAGGGGATCGACTATGGCTACACCTTC. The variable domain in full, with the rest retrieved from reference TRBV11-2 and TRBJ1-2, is EAGVAQSPRYKIIEKRQSVAFWCNPISGHATLYWYQQILGQGPKLLIQFQNNGVVDDSQLPKDRFSAERLKGVDSTLKIQPAKLEDSAVYLCASSPQGIDYGYTFGSGTRLTVV.

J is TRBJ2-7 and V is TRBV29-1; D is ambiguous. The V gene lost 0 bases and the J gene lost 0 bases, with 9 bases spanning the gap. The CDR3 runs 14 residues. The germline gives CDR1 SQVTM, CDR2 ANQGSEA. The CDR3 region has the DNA TGCAGCGTTGAAGATCAGCACAGCTCCTACGAGCAGTACTTC. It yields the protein CSVEDQHSSYEQYF.

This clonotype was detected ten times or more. DNA of the CDR3: TGTGCCAGCAGCTTGGTCTCAGGGTATGGCTACACCTTC. This gives the protein CASSLVSGYGYTF. The rearrangement links TRBV5-4 to TRBJ1-2; TRBD1 is a possible D gene (5 bases). Germline CDR1 reads SGHNT; CDR2 reads YYREEE (reference sequence). Trimming took off 0 bases at V and 5 bases at J, with 8 bases between the two ends. This CDR3 has 13 residues.

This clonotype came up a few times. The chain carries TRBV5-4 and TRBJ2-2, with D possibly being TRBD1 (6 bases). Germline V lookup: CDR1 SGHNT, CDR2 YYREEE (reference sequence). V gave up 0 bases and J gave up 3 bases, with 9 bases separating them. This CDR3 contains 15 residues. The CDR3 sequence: CASSLDRVDTGELFF. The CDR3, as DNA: TGTGCCAGCAGCTTGGACAGGGTCGACACCGGGGAGCTGTTTTTT.